The rows below give T cell receptor beta chains drawn from one sample of a study of blood T cell repertoires in COVID-19. Clones were sequenced by immunoSEQ multiplex PCR, and TCRdb holds only the in-frame ones, with some missing. The data hold 200,000 or so clones, with about 87% observed a single time. Sequenced: peripheral blood. The receptor set was obtained from a man between 65 and 85 years old with acute or convalescent COVID-19. The CDR3 runs from the conserved cysteine through the conserved F or W. A D gene is named only where the DNA matches it firmly. Rows may omit the clone size; those that give it use once, few, many or a size class.

d_call: TRBD2; v_call: TRBV24-1; j_call: TRBJ2-1; clone_size: .; cdr3_nt: TGTGCCACCAGTGTCGGGACTAGCGGCAATGAGCAGTTCTTC; cdr3_aa: CATSVGTSGNEQFF
d_call: .; v_call: TRBV6-5; j_call: TRBJ1-2; clone_size: .; cdr3_nt: TGTGCCAGCAGTTCCCCCGGGGGGGACTACACCTTC; cdr3_aa: CASSSPGGDYTF
d_call: .; v_call: TRBV15; j_call: TRBJ1-4; clone_size: .; cdr3_nt: TGTGCCACCAGCTCGCCAGGGGCAATGGTTGAAAAACTGTTTTTT; cdr3_aa: CATSSPGAMVEKLFF
d_call: .; v_call: TRBV14; j_call: TRBJ1-6; clone_size: .; cdr3_nt: TGTGCCAGCAGTCGAGTGAGCTCCTATAATTCACCCCTCCACTTT; cdr3_aa: CASSRVSSYNSPLHF
d_call: .; v_call: TRBV4-1; j_call: TRBJ2-2; clone_size: .; cdr3_nt: TGCGCCAGCAGCCAAGATTCACAGGGGCTAGCGGGTTTGACCGGGGAGCTGTTTTTT; cdr3_aa: CASSQDSQGLAGLTGELFF
d_call: TRBD1; v_call: TRBV5-1; j_call: TRBJ2-7; clone_size: .; cdr3_nt: TGCGCCAGCAGCTTGGAGTCAGGACAGGGGGTCTTGAAGTACTTC; cdr3_aa: CASSLESGQGVLKYF
d_call: TRBD2; v_call: TRBV14; j_call: TRBJ2-3; clone_size: .; cdr3_nt: TGTGCCAGCAGCTGCTTTCGGACTAGCGGGAGGTGTGTCACAGATACGCAGTATTTT; cdr3_aa: CASSCFRTSGRCVTDTQYF
d_call: .; v_call: TRBV5-1; j_call: TRBJ1-1; clone_size: .; cdr3_nt: TGCGCCAGCAGCAACGGACAGTGGCTGAACACTGAAGCTTTCTTT; cdr3_aa: CASSNGQWLNTEAFF
d_call: TRBD2; v_call: TRBV2; j_call: TRBJ2-7; clone_size: once; cdr3_nt: TGTGCCAGCAGTGAAGCGAGGACTAGCGGGAGTCTCGCCAACGAGCAGTACTTC; cdr3_aa: CASSEARTSGSLANEQYF
d_call: TRBD1; v_call: TRBV7-9; j_call: TRBJ2-7; clone_size: .; cdr3_nt: TGTGCCAGCAGCGCCCGGGACAGGGTGAACGAGCAGTACTTC; cdr3_aa: CASSARDRVNEQYF
d_call: TRBD2; v_call: TRBV29-1; j_call: TRBJ2-1; clone_size: .; cdr3_nt: TGCAGCGTTGAACTTCTTAGCGGGACGCCCAATGAGCAGTTCTTC; cdr3_aa: CSVELLSGTPNEQFF
d_call: .; v_call: TRBV2; j_call: TRBJ1-5; clone_size: .; cdr3_nt: TGTGCCAGCAGTGGGGCGGGGTATAGCAATCAGCCCCAGCATTTT; cdr3_aa: CASSGAGYSNQPQHF
d_call: .; v_call: TRBV2; j_call: TRBJ2-1; clone_size: .; cdr3_nt: TGTGCCAGCAGTGAAGAGTCAAGGGGCCAGCAGTTCTTC; cdr3_aa: CASSEESRGQQFF
d_call: TRBD1; v_call: TRBV29-1; j_call: TRBJ1-2; clone_size: .; cdr3_nt: TGCAGCGTTGAAGATAGAGGGACAGGGGGATCCTATGGCTACACCTTC; cdr3_aa: CSVEDRGTGGSYGYTF
d_call: TRBD1; v_call: TRBV27; j_call: TRBJ1-5; clone_size: .; cdr3_nt: TGTGCCAGCAGTCCGAGGGGACAGGGAGCCGGCGGCAATCAGCCCCAGCATTTT; cdr3_aa: CASSPRGQGAGGNQPQHF
d_call: .; v_call: TRBV9; j_call: TRBJ2-2; clone_size: .; cdr3_nt: TGTGCCAGCAGCGCGGTTCTTTCTGCGGGCGGGGAGCTGTTTTTT; cdr3_aa: CASSAVLSAGGELFF
d_call: .; v_call: TRBV7-9; j_call: TRBJ1-1; clone_size: many; cdr3_nt: TGTGCCAGCAGCTCCGATCAGGTTACGAACACTGAAGCTTTCTTT; cdr3_aa: CASSSDQVTNTEAFF
d_call: .; v_call: TRBV19; j_call: TRBJ2-7; clone_size: .; cdr3_nt: TGTGCCAGTAGTATTCAGAGCGGAGTCTCCTACGAGCAGTACTTC; cdr3_aa: CASSIQSGVSYEQYF
d_call: .; v_call: TRBV7-2; j_call: TRBJ1-1; clone_size: few; cdr3_nt: TGTGCCAGCAGCTCGGACAGGAACACTGAAGCTTTCTTT; cdr3_aa: CASSSDRNTEAFF
d_call: .; v_call: TRBV28; j_call: TRBJ1-2; clone_size: .; cdr3_nt: TGTGCCAGCAGTGTTGAGACAGGTGGTGGTGGTGGCTACACCTTC; cdr3_aa: CASSVETGGGGGYTF
d_call: TRBD1; v_call: TRBV20-1; j_call: TRBJ2-7; clone_size: .; cdr3_nt: TGCAGTGCTAGTCCGGGACAGATGACCTACGAGCAGTACTTC; cdr3_aa: CSASPGQMTYEQYF
d_call: TRBD2; v_call: TRBV7-6; j_call: TRBJ2-2; clone_size: .; cdr3_nt: TGTGCCAGCAGCTTAGTGGCGGGAGTCAACACCGGGGAGCTGTTTTTT; cdr3_aa: CASSLVAGVNTGELFF
d_call: TRBD2; v_call: TRBV11-2; j_call: TRBJ2-1; clone_size: .; cdr3_nt: TGTGCCAGCCGAAAACGGGAGGCGACCAACAATGAGCAGTTCTTC; cdr3_aa: CASRKREATNNEQFF
d_call: .; v_call: TRBV27; j_call: TRBJ2-3; clone_size: .; cdr3_nt: TGTGCCAGCAGTTTACGACAGGGCACAGATACGCAGTATTTT; cdr3_aa: CASSLRQGTDTQYF
d_call: TRBD2; v_call: TRBV6-2/TRBV6-3; j_call: TRBJ2-7; clone_size: .; cdr3_nt: TGTGCCAGCAGTCCAAGAGGACTAGCGTTTACCCACGAGCAGTACTTC; cdr3_aa: CASSPRGLAFTHEQYF
d_call: TRBD1; v_call: TRBV28; j_call: TRBJ1-1; clone_size: .; cdr3_nt: TGTGCCAGCAGCCCACAGGGGCAGAACACTGAAGCTTTCTTT; cdr3_aa: CASSPQGQNTEAFF
d_call: .; v_call: TRBV27; j_call: TRBJ2-1; clone_size: once; cdr3_nt: TGTGCCAGCAGCCCCATCCCCTACAATGAGCAGTTCTTC; cdr3_aa: CASSPIPYNEQFF
d_call: .; v_call: TRBV6-5; j_call: TRBJ2-1; clone_size: .; cdr3_nt: TGTGCCAGCAGTTACTCGGGGGGGGCCTCCTACAATGAGCAGTTCTTC; cdr3_aa: CASSYSGGASYNEQFF
d_call: .; v_call: TRBV6-5; j_call: TRBJ1-1; clone_size: .; cdr3_nt: TGTGCCAGCACCCGACAGGACCCGAACACTGAAGCTTTCTTT; cdr3_aa: CASTRQDPNTEAFF
d_call: TRBD2; v_call: TRBV5-1; j_call: TRBJ2-1; clone_size: .; cdr3_nt: TGCGCCAGCAGCTTGCCGTCAAGCGGGGGTTACAATGAGCAGTTCTTC; cdr3_aa: CASSLPSSGGYNEQFF
d_call: TRBD1; v_call: TRBV6-5; j_call: TRBJ1-1; clone_size: .; cdr3_nt: TGTGCCAGCAGTTACTCAGGGACAGGGAACACTGAAGCTTTCTTT; cdr3_aa: CASSYSGTGNTEAFF
d_call: TRBD1; v_call: TRBV29-1; j_call: TRBJ1-1; clone_size: .; cdr3_nt: TGCAGCGTTGCCTACAGGGGGAGAGTGAACACTGAAGCTTTCTTT; cdr3_aa: CSVAYRGRVNTEAFF